Listed below are T cell receptor beta chains from one sample, sequenced in a study of T cell responses to AZD1222 COVID-19 vaccine. Sequenced by immunoSEQ multiplex PCR; TCRdb stores in-frame clones only, minus some. The data show some 160,000 clones, 85% to 95% seen once. Sequenced here: peripheral blood, sampled on day 0 of AZD1222 vaccination. These receptors all come from an adult in good health. The CDR3 runs from the conserved cysteine through the conserved F or W. D genes are given only for firm matches. The listing skips clone size in some rows; elsewhere it reads once, few, many or a size class.

TRBV3-1/TRBV3-2,TRBJ1-3,NA,NA,TGTGCCAGCAGCCAAGTGGGGGGCCCCTCTGGAAACACCATATATTTT,CASSQVGGPSGNTIYF
TRBV7-6,TRBJ1-4,NA,TRBD1,TGTGCCAGCAGCCCTCACGGACAGGGGCCAACAACTAATGAAAAACTGTTTTTT,CASSPHGQGPTTNEKLFF
TRBV3-1/TRBV3-2,TRBJ2-1,NA,NA,TGTGCCAGCAGCCAAGATGGGGGGCCCGGGAAGCAGTTCTTC,CASSQDGGPGKQFF
TRBV6-5,TRBJ1-2,once,NA,TGTGCCAGCAGTTACAGGGGCTCGCGTGGCTACACCTTC,CASSYRGSRGYTF
TRBV5-1,TRBJ2-1,NA,NA,TGCGCCAGCAGCCTAGGCCCAGGGTCGTCCTACAATGAGCAGTTCTTC,CASSLGPGSSYNEQFF
TRBV4-2,TRBJ1-5,NA,NA,TGTGCCAGCAGCCGATATCCCGATAGCAATCAGCCCCAGCATTTT,CASSRYPDSNQPQHF
TRBV2,TRBJ1-3,NA,NA,TGTGCCAGCACCCTAAGGGGACGGAGCTCTGGAAACACCATATATTTT,CASTLRGRSSGNTIYF
TRBV28,TRBJ1-5,NA,NA,TGTGCCAGCAGTTTCCTGGTGGGGGATAGCAATCAGCCCCAGCATTTT,CASSFLVGDSNQPQHF
TRBV6-2/TRBV6-3,TRBJ1-2,NA,NA,TGTGCCAGCAGTTACTACGGGGCTGGCTACACCTTC,CASSYYGAGYTF
TRBV11-2,TRBJ1-2,once,NA,TGTGCCAGCAGCTTAGAAGGGACCAGTGGCTACACCTTC,CASSLEGTSGYTF
TRBV5-6,TRBJ2-7,NA,NA,TGTGCCAGCAGCTCCGGGTTAAGCTCCTACGAGCAGTACTTC,CASSSGLSSYEQYF
TRBV11-2,TRBJ1-2,NA,NA,TGTGCCATCTCCTGGCTGGAGGGGGACTATGGCTACACCTTC,CAISWLEGDYGYTF
TRBV19,TRBJ1-2,NA,NA,TGTGCCAGTAATCCCTGGGTGGGGAGCGCCTATGGCTACACCTTC,CASNPWVGSAYGYTF
TRBV10-1,TRBJ2-1,NA,TRBD2,TGCGCCAGCAGTAGCGGGGGGGCGAATGAGCAGTTCTTC,CASSSGGANEQFF
TRBV3-1/TRBV3-2,TRBJ1-3,NA,NA,TGTGCCAGCAGCCACGTTAACTCTGGAAACACCATATATTTT,CASSHVNSGNTIYF
TRBV7-9,TRBJ1-2,NA,TRBD1,TGTGCCAGCAGCTTCCGAGACAGGGAATCGGATGGCTACACCTTC,CASSFRDRESDGYTF
TRBV25-1,TRBJ2-7,once,NA,TGTGCCAGCAGTGAATCTTGGGGTAGGGGGGGGAGCTCCTACGAGCAGTACTTC,CASSESWGRGGSSYEQYF
TRBV7-6,TRBJ2-3,NA,TRBD1,TGTGCCAGCAGCTCGGGACAGGACCGTTGGGATACGCAGTATTTT,CASSSGQDRWDTQYF
TRBV9,TRBJ2-7,once,TRBD2,TGTGCCAGCAGCGTAGGTCCTAGCGGGCCTACCTACGAGCAGTACTTC,CASSVGPSGPTYEQYF
TRBV29-1,TRBJ1-1,once,TRBD1,TGCAGCGTTTCCGGGACAGGGGGGACTGAAGCTTTCTTT,CSVSGTGGTEAFF
TRBV7-7,TRBJ2-2,NA,TRBD1,TGTGCCAGCAGCTTAGAAGGGGGCCCGGTCACCGGGGAGCTGTTTTTT,CASSLEGGPVTGELFF
TRBV7-8,TRBJ1-1,NA,NA,TGTGCCAGCAGCCTACGGGACGGTTGGGGCACTGAAGCTTTCTTT,CASSLRDGWGTEAFF
TRBV15,TRBJ1-2,NA,NA,TGTGCCACCAGCAGAGGAACGGATGGGTATGGCTACACCTTC,CATSRGTDGYGYTF
TRBV3-1/TRBV3-2,TRBJ2-2,NA,NA,TGTGCCAGCAGCCAAGATCCAGGGTCGGGCGGGGAGCTGTTTTTT,CASSQDPGSGGELFF
TRBV29-1,TRBJ1-1,NA,TRBD1,TGCAGCGTTGTAGACAGGGGAAACACTGAAGCTTTCTTT,CSVVDRGNTEAFF
TRBV3-1/TRBV3-2,TRBJ1-5,once,NA,TGTGCCAGCAGCCAAGGTGTCGGGATAACGGGTAGCAATCAGCCCCAGCATTTT,CASSQGVGITGSNQPQHF
TRBV5-1,TRBJ2-7,NA,NA,TGCGCCAGCATCCGGAGGGTCGGCTCCTACGAGCAGTACTTC,CASIRRVGSYEQYF
TRBV20-1,TRBJ2-2,NA,TRBD2,TGCAGTGCTAGTGGCGGGGGGACCGGGGAGCTGTTTTTT,CSASGGGTGELFF
TRBV2,TRBJ1-1,NA,TRBD1,TGTGCCAGCAGTGTACAGGGGGCTTACACTGAAGCTTTCTTT,CASSVQGAYTEAFF
TRBV28,TRBJ2-2,NA,TRBD2,TGTGCCAGCAGATTAGCGGGACTAGCGGGGGCCTCCACCGGGGAGCTGTTTTTT,CASRLAGLAGASTGELFF
TRBV6-1,TRBJ1-2,NA,NA,TGTGCCAGCAGTGAAGGGAAGTTAACTCGGTTACACTATGGCTACACCTTC,CASSEGKLTRLHYGYTF
TRBV6-5,TRBJ1-2,once,NA,TGTGCCAGCAGTTACAGCGACAGTACCTATGGCTACACCTTC,CASSYSDSTYGYTF
TRBV27,TRBJ2-7,once,TRBD2,TGTGCCAGCAGTTTATTGCCTAGCGGGGGACCCGAGCAGTACTTC,CASSLLPSGGPEQYF
TRBV27,TRBJ2-2,NA,TRBD2,TGTGCCAGCAGTTTAAGGGCGACTAGCGGGGGGGAAAGCACCGGGGAGCTGTTTTTT,CASSLRATSGGESTGELFF
TRBV6-1,TRBJ1-5,NA,NA,TGTGCCAGCAGTGGGGGAGGAATCGTCGGCAATCAGCCCCAGCATTTT,CASSGGGIVGNQPQHF
TRBV19,TRBJ1-5,NA,NA,TGTGCCAGTACCCCTGGCGGGACTCAGCCCCAGCATTTT,CASTPGGTQPQHF
TRBV15,TRBJ1-5,NA,TRBD1,TGTGCCACCAGCAGGGCGACAGGGCCGAACCAGCCCCAGCATTTT,CATSRATGPNQPQHF
TRBV10-2,TRBJ1-1,NA,NA,TGCGCCAGCAGTGTCTCGGACATGGGGACTGAAGCTTTCTTT,CASSVSDMGTEAFF
TRBV27,TRBJ1-2,NA,NA,TGTGCCAGCAGTCCCCTCGGGACGGACTGGAACTATGGCTACACCTTC,CASSPLGTDWNYGYTF
TRBV6-2/TRBV6-3,TRBJ2-7,once,NA,TGTGCCAGCAGTTTCTCAGGGCTTTACGAGCAGTACTTC,CASSFSGLYEQYF
TRBV19,TRBJ2-3,once,NA,TGTGCCAGTAGTATTTTATTCCCGTCGAACACAGATACGCAGTATTTT,CASSILFPSNTDTQYF
TRBV9,TRBJ1-1,NA,NA,TGTGCCAGCAGCATTTCACAGTTACCATTCACCTCGTCGAGCACTGAAGCTTTCTTT,CASSISQLPFTSSSTEAFF
TRBV28,TRBJ2-5,NA,TRBD2,TGTGCCAGCAGTTTATCGACTAGCGGGGGGGACCAAGAGACCCAGTACTTC,CASSLSTSGGDQETQYF
TRBV21-1,TRBJ1-5,NA,NA,NA,CASSKSGTGGYCCNQPQHF
TRBV10-2,TRBJ1-5,NA,NA,TGCGCCAGCAGTAGAACAGATCATCAGCCCCAGCATTTT,CASSRTDHQPQHF